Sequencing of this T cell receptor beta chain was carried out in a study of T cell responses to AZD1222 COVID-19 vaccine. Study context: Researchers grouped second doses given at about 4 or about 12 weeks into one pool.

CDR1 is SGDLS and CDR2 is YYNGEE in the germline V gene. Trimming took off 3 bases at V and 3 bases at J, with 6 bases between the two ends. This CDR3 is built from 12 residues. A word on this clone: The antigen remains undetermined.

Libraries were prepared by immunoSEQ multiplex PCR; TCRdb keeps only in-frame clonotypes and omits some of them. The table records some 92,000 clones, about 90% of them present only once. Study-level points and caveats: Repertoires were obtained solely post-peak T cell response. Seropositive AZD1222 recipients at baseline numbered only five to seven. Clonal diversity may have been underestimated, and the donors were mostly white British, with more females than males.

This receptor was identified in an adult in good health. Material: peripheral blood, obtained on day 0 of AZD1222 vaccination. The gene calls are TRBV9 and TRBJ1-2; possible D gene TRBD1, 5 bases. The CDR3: CASSDRYYGYTF. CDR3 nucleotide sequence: TGTGCCAGCAGCGACAGGTACTATGGCTACACCTTC.